One and the same sample provided the 15 T cell receptor beta chains below, sequenced in a study of shared clonotypes between healthy human individuals. Cells designated naive CD8 were CD45RO-negative and were positively selected for CCR7, with terminally differentiated effector memory CD45RA+ cells excluded. Repertoires were generated with immunoSEQ multiplex PCR, while TCRdb's copy carries only in-frame clones and drops some. This sample yields a few million clones, of which around 95% are seen a single time; 1.5% to 2% belongs to the top ten. The specimen was naive CD8+ T cells from PBMCs. The receptors derive from a man aged 18 to 30 in good health. Some clones in this sample may be carry-over from other donors' samples.

V and J are TRBV6-6 and TRBJ2-3; 8 nucleotides agree with TRBD2. From germline, CDR1 is MNHNY and CDR2 SVGAGI (reference sequence). The CDR3 is made up of 16 amino acids. V shed 3 bases, J shed 3 bases, and the junction held 8 bases outside the gene matches. The chain's CDR3 is CASSYLGRVGTDTQYF. The CDR3 DNA is TGTGCCAGCAGTTATCTCGGGAGGGTAGGGACAGATACGCAGTATTTT.

This CDR3 is CASSEAAGASYNEQFF. The DNA of the CDR3 is TGTGCCAGCAGTGAAGCCGCGGGAGCCAGCTACAATGAGCAGTTCTTC. This sequence joins TRBV6-1 and TRBJ2-1; 7 nucleotides agree with TRBD2. The CDR3 has 16 amino acids. After removal of 0 bases from V and 3 bases from J, the junction contained 5 bases not matched to a gene. Germline CDR1 reads MNHNS; CDR2 reads SASEGT.

The chain couples TRBV19 to TRBJ2-7; 15 bases line up with TRBD2. Germline CDR1 and CDR2: LNHDA and SQIVND (reference sequence). V trimming: 3 bases; J trimming: 9 bases; junction bases outside the gene matches: 0. The CDR3 contains 13 residues. The CDR3, as DNA: TGTGCCAGTAGTATGGGACTAGCGGGAGGGCAGTACTTC. Translation gives CASSMGLAGGQYF.

CDR3 in DNA: TGTGCCAGCAGCTTACATCTGGCGGGAGTTACTGCAGATACGCAGTATTTT. As protein: CASSLHLAGVTADTQYF. The chain uses TRBV7-9 and TRBJ2-3, with 7 bases that match TRBD2. Trimming removed 2 bases from V and 4 bases from J; junction bases left unmatched: 12. The CDR3 spans 17 residues. Germline V gene data show CDR1 as SEHNR and CDR2 as FQNEAQ (reference sequence).

This clone has a single count. The chain carries TRBV10-1 and TRBJ2-2, with D perhaps matching TRBD1 or TRBD2 (5 bases each). V lost 8 bases, J lost 0 bases, and 28 bases lay in between. This CDR3 region has 20 residues. CDR1 and CDR2 (germline): WNHNN, SYGVQD (reference sequence). The CDR3 reads CASQLAAALTRDPNTGELFF. The CDR3 DNA is TGCGCCAGCCAATTAGCTGCGGCGTTAACCCGGGACCCGAACACCGGGGAGCTGTTTTTT.

The gene calls are TRBV9 and TRBJ1-1; tentatively, D is TRBD1 (5 bases). V was trimmed by 5 bases and J by 1 base, leaving 18 bases between them. The CDR3 totals 16 residues. Per germline, CDR1 SGDLS and CDR2 YYNGEE. The CDR3 nucleotides read TGTGCCAGCAGTCGAGGAACCCAGGGCCGGAACACTGAAGCTTTCTTT. This translates into CASSRGTQGRNTEAFF.

This chain links TRBV2 with TRBJ2-7; D is unclear. There are 13 residues in the CDR3. The germline gives CDR1 SNHLY, CDR2 FYNNEI. The V and J ends lost 6 bases and 6 bases respectively, with 15 bases between them. CDR3 in amino acids: CASSRGPQSEQYF. DNA of the CDR3: TGTGCCAGCAGCCGCGGCCCCCAGAGCGAGCAGTACTTC. The full variable domain, with the rest looked up from reference TRBV2 and TRBJ2-7, is EPEVTQTPSHQVTQMGQEVILRCVPISNHLYFYWYRQILGQKVEFLVSFYNNEISEKSEIFDDQFSVERPDGSNFTLKIRSTKLEDSAMYFCASSRGPQSEQYFGPGTRLTVT.

The CDR3 region has the DNA TGCGCCAGCAGCCAGATAGGTGTTGAACACAATGAGCAGTTCTTC. Protein sequence: CASSQIGVEHNEQFF. The chain uses TRBV4-1 and TRBJ2-1; D is undetermined. The CDR3 has 15 amino acids. Per germline, CDR1 MGHRA and CDR2 YSYEKL. V gave up 3 bases and J gave up 5 bases, with 14 bases separating them.

V is TRBV28 and J is TRBJ1-6; weak D call: TRBD1 (5 bases). V lost 3 bases and J lost 3, with 15 bases in between. The CDR3 spans 17 residues. Germline V gene lookup returns CDR1 MDHEN and CDR2 SYDVKM. CDR3 sequence reads: CASSFPSRADYNSPLHF. The CDR3 DNA reads TGTGCCAGCAGTTTTCCGAGCAGGGCCGACTATAATTCACCCCTCCACTTT. Looking up the rest from reference TRBV28 and TRBJ1-6 gives the full variable domain: DVKVTQSSRYLVKRTGEKVFLECVQDMDHENMFWYRQDPGLGLRLIYFSYDVKMKEKGDIPEGYSVSREKKERFSLILESASTNQTSMYLCASSFPSRADYNSPLHFGNGTRLTVT.

This rearrangement joins TRBV11-2 to TRBJ2-3, with unresolved D. Germline CDR1 and CDR2: SGHAT and FQNNGV. Trimming removed 5 bases from V and 1 base from J, with 22 bases in between. This CDR3 has 18 residues. CDR3 residues: CASSDPVGEASRTDTQYF. The CDR3 DNA sequence: TGTGCCAGCAGCGACCCCGTGGGTGAGGCAAGCCGCACAGATACGCAGTATTTT.

V and J are TRBV19 and TRBJ1-2; a weak D match, TRBD1 (5 bases). V lost 9 bases and J 5 bases, leaving 28 bases between the germline ends. The CDR3 consists of 17 residues. Per germline, CDR1 LNHDA and CDR2 SQIVND (reference sequence). The DNA of the CDR3 is TGTGCCAGCAGCACCACAGGCACCCATGGCGTACGGTATGGCTACACCTTC. Amino acids: CASSTTGTHGVRYGYTF.

A single count supports this clone. This rearrangement joins TRBV7-2 to TRBJ2-7, with TRBD2 matching over 10 bases. The V gene end was trimmed by 2 bases and the J gene end by 3 bases; junction bases not matched to a gene: 1. Germline lookup yields CDR1 SGHTA and CDR2 FQGNSA. The CDR3 is made up of 14 amino acids. For the CDR3, the DNA is TGTGCCAGCAGCTTACTAGCGGGAGTCTACGAGCAGTACTTC. Encoded protein: CASSLLAGVYEQYF.

The J gene is TRBJ1-5, the V gene TRBV11-2; 7 nucleotides line up with TRBD1. J gave up 2 bases and V 5 bases, and 6 bases lay outside the gene matches. CDR1 is SGHAT and CDR2 is FQNNGV in the germline V gene. This CDR3 has 15 residues. The DNA of the CDR3 is TGTGCCAGCAGCGAAGGGGGCAGTGGCAATCAGCCCCAGCATTTT. Its protein is CASSEGGSGNQPQHF.

This clone was found a few times. V is TRBV14 and J is TRBJ2-2, with 7 bases lining up with TRBD1. Germline values: CDR1 SGHDN, CDR2 FVKESK. J lost 8 bases, V lost 5 bases, and 5 bases had no gene match. This CDR3 spans 13 amino acids. CDR3: CASSGTGAGELFF. CDR3 sequence (DNA): TGTGCCAGCAGCGGTACAGGGGCGGGGGAGCTGTTTTTT.

Notes on this clone: Other DNA sequences within the sample encode an identical CDR3. The chain uses TRBV13 and TRBJ2-1; TRBD1 is a possible D gene (7 bases). The CDR3 is made up of 11 amino acids. CDR1 PRHDT and CDR2 FYEKMQ come from the germline V gene (reference sequence). V was shortened by 8 bases and J by 10 bases, with 12 bases between the two germline ends. The CDR3 nucleotides are TGTGCCAGCGGAGGGGACAGCGAGCAGTTCTTC. It codes for CASGGDSEQFF.